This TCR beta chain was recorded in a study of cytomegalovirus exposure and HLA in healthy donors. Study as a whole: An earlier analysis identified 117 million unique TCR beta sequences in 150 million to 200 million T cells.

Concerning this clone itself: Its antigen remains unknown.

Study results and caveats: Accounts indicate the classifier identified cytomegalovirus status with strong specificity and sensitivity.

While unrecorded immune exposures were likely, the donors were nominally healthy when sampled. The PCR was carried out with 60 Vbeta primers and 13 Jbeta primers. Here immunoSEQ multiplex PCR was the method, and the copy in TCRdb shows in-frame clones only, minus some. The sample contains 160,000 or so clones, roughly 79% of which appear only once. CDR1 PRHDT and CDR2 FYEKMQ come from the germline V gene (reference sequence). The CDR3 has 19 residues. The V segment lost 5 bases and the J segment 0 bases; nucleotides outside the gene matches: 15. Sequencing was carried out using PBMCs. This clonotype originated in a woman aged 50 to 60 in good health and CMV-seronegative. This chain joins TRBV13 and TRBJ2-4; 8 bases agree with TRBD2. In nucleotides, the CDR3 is TGTGCCAGCAGCCCGACGGGGGGGCTGGTTAAACTAGCCAAAAACATTCAGTACTTC. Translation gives CASSPTGGLVKLAKNIQYF.